The 14 T cell receptor beta chains below come from one sample, sequenced in a study of blood T cell repertoires in COVID-19. TCRdb's copy holds only in-frame clones and misses some; the assay was immunoSEQ multiplex PCR. The table shows under 550,000 clones, with about 90% occurring only once. Sequenced: peripheral blood. These receptors originate from a man aged 18-30 years with COVID-19, enrolled during active disease.

V and J are TRBV24-1 and TRBJ2-3, with 10 nucleotides matching TRBD1. Germline loops: CDR1 KGHDR, CDR2 SFDVKD. This CDR3 region has 12 residues. Losses at the gene ends were 9 bases for V and 6 bases for J; bases not matched to a gene: 2. Here the CDR3 reads CATGTGVDTQYF. The CDR3 DNA reads TGTGCCACCGGGACAGGGGTTGATACGCAGTATTTT.

The chain uses TRBV2 and TRBJ2-7; 9 nucleotides line up with TRBD1. From germline, CDR1 is SNHLY and CDR2 FYNNEI. CDR3 length: 15 residues. V shed 3 bases and J 1 base; nucleotides not matched to a gene: 4. CDR3 sequence: CASSELGQGSYEQYF. CDR3 DNA: TGTGCCAGCAGTGAGTTGGGACAGGGATCCTACGAGCAGTACTTC.

V is TRBV29-1 and J is TRBJ2-2; D not resolved. Germline-derived CDR1 and CDR2 are SQVTM and ANQGSEA. V dropped 6 bases and J dropped 6 bases, with 17 bases sitting between them. The CDR3 spans 14 residues. The CDR3 spells CSVVSDLISGELFF. The DNA of the CDR3 is TGCAGCGTGGTGAGCGACTTAATTTCCGGGGAGCTGTTTTTT.

The table lists this clone with many counts. The gene calls are TRBV5-4 and TRBJ2-1; 12 bases align to TRBD2. The germline V gene has CDR1 SGHNT and CDR2 YYREEE (reference sequence). The CDR3 loop spans 18 amino acids. Unmatched junction bases numbered 17, after V lost 5 bases and J lost 8 bases. The CDR3 DNA follows: TGTGCCAGCAGGAATGTCGGCCTAGCGGGGGGGCAAGCGTATGAGCAGTTCTTC. Its translation is CASRNVGLAGGQAYEQFF.

The chain links TRBV2 to TRBJ1-4; D is unclear. Trimming cost V 5 bases and J 7 bases, with 14 bases left between them. Germline V gene lookup returns CDR1 SNHLY and CDR2 FYNNEI. The CDR3 contains 14 residues. This CDR3 reads CASSIQGSFEKLFF. In DNA form, the CDR3 reads TGTGCCAGCAGTATACAAGGGAGTTTTGAAAAACTGTTTTTT. Supplemented by reference TRBV2 and TRBJ1-4, the full variable domain reads EPEVTQTPSHQVTQMGQEVILRCVPISNHLYFYWYRQILGQKVEFLVSFYNNEISEKSEIFDDQFSVERPDGSNFTLKIRSTKLEDSAMYFCASSIQGSFEKLFFGSGTQLSVL.

This rearrangement joins TRBV7-2 to TRBJ1-2; weak D call: TRBD1 (5 bases). V lost 1 base and J lost 6, with 15 bases in between. Germline V CDR1 and CDR2: SGHTA, FQGNSA. The CDR3 consists of 15 residues. The CDR3 is CASSLGVGGYHGYTF. CDR3 nucleotides: TGTGCCAGCAGCTTAGGGGTCGGGGGGTATCATGGCTACACCTTC.

The chain carries TRBV7-9 and TRBJ2-1, with 13 nucleotides matching TRBD2. V shed 4 bases and J 9 bases; nucleotides not matched to a gene: 6. The V gene's germline CDR1 is SEHNR and CDR2 FQNEAQ (reference sequence). The CDR3 contains 15 residues. CDR3 in amino acids: CASSSRTSGRGEQFF. The CDR3 coding sequence is TGTGCCAGCAGCTCCCGGACTAGCGGGAGAGGTGAGCAGTTCTTC. Looking up the rest from reference TRBV7-9 and TRBJ2-1 gives the full variable domain: DTGVSQNPRHKITKRGQNVTFRCDPISEHNRLYWYRQTLGQGPEFLTYFQNEAQLEKSRLLSDRFSAERPKGSFSTLEIQRTEQGDSAMYLCASSSRTSGRGEQFFGPGTRLTVL.

This chain uses TRBV23-1 with TRBJ1-1, with TRBD1 matching over 7 bases. TRBV23-1 qualifies as an ORF whose function is uncertain. The CDR3 consists of 14 residues. J was trimmed by 5 bases and V by 6 bases; bases with no gene match: 9. CDR3 in amino acids: CASSMTGPDTEAFF. DNA of the CDR3: TGCGCCAGCAGCATGACAGGGCCGGATACTGAAGCTTTCTTT.

The chain recombines TRBV27 with TRBJ2-7; D call uncertain. CDR3 length: 14 amino acids. Germline assignment: CDR1 MNHEY and CDR2 SMNVEV (reference sequence). Trimming took 6 bases from V and 3 from J, leaving 15 bases between them. The CDR3 DNA sequence: TGTGCCAGCAGCATACAACCAAACTACTACGAGCAGTACTTC. This codes for CASSIQPNYYEQYF.

J is TRBJ2-1 and V is TRBV5-4, with 8 bases matching TRBD1. V dropped 5 bases and J dropped 5; count of bases not matched to a gene: 9. Germline CDR1 and CDR2: SGHNT and YYREEE (reference sequence). The CDR3 is made up of 15 amino acids. CDR3 sequence: CASRPGQETDNEQFF. The CDR3 nucleotides are TGTGCCAGCAGACCGGGACAGGAGACCGACAATGAGCAGTTCTTC.

The chain combines TRBV6-6 with TRBJ2-7, with TRBD2 matching over 16 bases. V trimming: 6 bases; J trimming: 3 bases; junction bases outside the gene matches: 14. CDR1 is MNHNY and CDR2 is SVGAGI in the germline V gene (reference sequence). This CDR3 has 19 residues. The CDR3 region has the DNA TGTGCCAGCAGCTTTCCTCCGGGACTAGCGGGAGGGAGGGGCTACGAGCAGTACTTC. This sequence encodes CASSFPPGLAGGRGYEQYF.

J is TRBJ2-7 and V is TRBV4-2, with TRBD2 identical over 13 bases. The CDR3 runs 15 residues. V lost 5 bases and J lost 5; bases outside the gene matches: 6. Germline V gene lookup returns CDR1 LGHNA and CDR2 YNFKEQ. The CDR3 nucleotides are TGTGCCAGCAGCTACGGGACTAGCGGGATCAACGAGCAGTACTTC. It yields the protein CASSYGTSGINEQYF.

This rearrangement joins TRBV6-1 to TRBJ2-7; D is unresolved. Trimming took off 2 bases at V and 4 bases at J, with 9 bases between the two ends. Germline V lookup: CDR1 MNHNS, CDR2 SASEGT. The CDR3 totals 13 residues. DNA for the CDR3: TGTGCCAGCAGTGAAACAGATGTGTACGAGCAGTACTTC. The encoded protein is CASSETDVYEQYF.

This rearrangement joins TRBV7-8 to TRBJ2-2, with TRBD1 matching over 8 bases. The germline gives CDR1 SGHVS, CDR2 FQNEAQ. V shed 5 bases and J 2 bases; nucleotides not matched to a gene: 10. This CDR3 region has 17 residues. The DNA for the CDR3 is TGTGCCAGCAGCACCCAATGGGACAGGCTAAACACCGGGGAGCTGTTTTTT. Translated: CASSTQWDRLNTGELFF. Looking up the rest from reference TRBV7-8 and TRBJ2-2 gives the full variable domain: GAGVSQSPRYKVAKRGQDVALRCDPISGHVSLFWYQQALGQGPEFLTYFQNEAQLDKSGLPSDRFFAERPEGSVSTLKIQRTQQEDSAVYLCASSTQWDRLNTGELFFGEGSRLTVL.